The 28 T cell receptor beta chains listed next were all sequenced from one sample in a study of blood T cell repertoires in COVID-19. Repertoires were generated with immunoSEQ multiplex PCR, while TCRdb's copy carries only in-frame clones and drops some. The repertoire has approximately 120,000 clones, 88% of them found once; the top ten carry 1.5%. Sequenced: peripheral blood. Every receptor here comes from a human donor in a cohort sampled during active COVID-19.

The genes are TRBV2 and TRBJ2-1; TRBD1 matches 7 bases. V was clipped by 6 bases and J by 5 bases; unmatched bases: 4. This CDR3 is 13 amino acids long. CDR1 is SNHLY and CDR2 is FYNNEI in the germline V gene. CDR3 DNA sequence: TGTGCCAGCAGGGGACAGACCCACAATGAGCAGTTCTTC. It specifies CASRGQTHNEQFF.

The chain joins TRBV10-3 to TRBJ2-7, with 11 bases fitting TRBD1. CDR3 length: 14 amino acids. With V trimmed by 6 bases and J by 2 bases, 3 bases remained unmatched. Germline V CDR1 and CDR2: ENHRY, SYGVKD. The CDR3 DNA follows: TGTGCCATCAGAGGGGGACAGGGGGCCTACGAGCAGTACTTC. Amino acid sequence: CAIRGGQGAYEQYF.

The chain joins TRBV6-1 to TRBJ1-1; 11 positions match TRBD1. CDR1 is MNHNS and CDR2 is SASEGT in the germline V gene. V gave up 3 bases and J gave up 4 bases; unmatched junction bases: 7. The CDR3 covers 16 residues. The CDR3 DNA reads as TGTGCCAGCAGTGACGGGACAGGGGGTCGGGGCACTGAAGCTTTCTTT. Residues: CASSDGTGGRGTEAFF.

The chain combines TRBV10-1 with TRBJ1-1; D gene uncertain. V was trimmed by 3 bases and J by 1 base, leaving 21 bases between them. This CDR3 is built from 18 residues. Germline CDR1 and CDR2: WNHNN and SYGVQD (reference sequence). The CDR3 protein is CASSERFHAPQRNTEAFF. CDR3 nucleotide sequence: TGCGCCAGCAGTGAAAGATTCCACGCACCACAAAGGAACACTGAAGCTTTCTTT.

The gene calls are TRBV2 and TRBJ2-7, with TRBD1 matching over 7 bases. Germline V gives CDR1 SNHLY, CDR2 FYNNEI. Trimming removed 6 bases from V and 6 bases from J; junction bases left unmatched: 2. The CDR3 totals 11 residues. CDR3 bases: TGTGCCAGCAGGACAGGGCCCGAGCAGTACTTC. Translated, it gives CASRTGPEQYF.

V and J are TRBV10-3 and TRBJ1-4; possibly TRBD1 for D (5 bases). This CDR3 contains 13 residues. Germline CDR1 and CDR2: ENHRY and SYGVKD. The V and J ends lost 8 bases and 8 bases respectively, with 15 bases between them. The CDR3 spells CAIRRVIEEKLFF. CDR3 sequence (DNA): TGTGCCATCCGCAGGGTCATTGAGGAAAAACTGTTTTTT.

V usage is TRBV18 and J usage is TRBJ1-3; a possible D gene is TRBD1 (5 bases). The germline CDR1 and CDR2 sequences are KGHSH and LQKENI. The CDR3 has 14 amino acids. The V gene lost 3 bases and the J gene lost 4 bases, with 10 bases spanning the gap. CDR3 DNA: TGTGCCAGCTCACCGGGGCCGCTAGGAAACACCATATATTTT. Translated, it gives CASSPGPLGNTIYF.

This chain links TRBV4-1 with TRBJ2-3, with TRBD1 identical over 7 bases. CDR1 is MGHRA and CDR2 is YSYEKL in the germline V gene. CDR3 length: 16 residues. The trim removed 4 bases at V and 6 bases at J, leaving 13 bases unmatched. As DNA, the CDR3 is TGCGCCAGCAGCCGGCCGACAGGGTCGCTCCTGGATACGCAGTATTTT. Amino acids: CASSRPTGSLLDTQYF.

The chain recombines TRBV27 with TRBJ2-3; D remains unclear. The CDR3 length is 15 residues. The V and J ends lost 6 bases and 0 bases respectively, with 13 bases between them. Germline V gene sequence: CDR1 MNHEY, CDR2 SMNVEV (reference sequence). CDR3 nucleotides: TGTGCCAGCAGCCAACTCCAGGAAAGCACAGATACGCAGTATTTT. Protein sequence: CASSQLQESTDTQYF.

The chain carries TRBV30 and TRBJ1-5; 7 bases fit TRBD1. The V segment lost 2 bases and the J segment 1 base; nucleotides outside the gene matches: 2. The CDR3 has 14 amino acids. Germline V gene data show CDR1 as GTSNPN and CDR2 as SVGIG (reference sequence). The CDR3 nucleotides are TGTGCCTGGAGTACCAGGGGGAGCAATCAGCCCCAGCATTTT. This translates into CAWSTRGSNQPQHF.

V and J are TRBV27 and TRBJ2-7, with TRBD1 as a possible D gene (6 bases). Germline CDR1 reads MNHEY; CDR2 reads SMNVEV (reference sequence). There are 13 residues in the CDR3. V lost 2 bases and J 4 bases, leaving 9 bases between the germline ends. This CDR3 is CASSLTGIYEQYF. The CDR3 DNA reads TGTGCCAGCAGTTTAACAGGGATTTACGAGCAGTACTTC.

This clone was seen many times. The chain links TRBV3-1 (or the pseudogene TRBV3-2) to TRBJ2-7; the D is unclear. Germline assignment: CDR1 LGHDT and CDR2 YNNKEL (reference sequence). Trimming took 5 bases from V and 5 from J, leaving 16 bases between them. The CDR3 sequence is 14 residues long. The CDR3 protein is CASSESSFLHEQYF. DNA of the CDR3: TGTGCCAGCAGCGAATCTAGTTTTTTACACGAGCAGTACTTC.

The chain has TRBV5-1 and TRBJ2-7, with a tentative D call TRBD1 (6 bases). Germline lookup yields CDR1 SGHRS and CDR2 YFSETQ. V was trimmed by 2 bases and J by 3 bases, leaving 9 bases between them. The CDR3 has 13 amino acids. In DNA, the CDR3 is TGCGCCAGCAGCTTTACAGGGTTCTACGAGCAGTACTTC. It yields the protein CASSFTGFYEQYF.

This clone was detected once. The genes are TRBV18 and TRBJ2-3; D possibly corresponds to TRBD2 (6 bases). There are 13 residues in the CDR3. Trimming removed 6 bases at V and 6 bases at J, with 13 bases between. Germline V lookup: CDR1 KGHSH, CDR2 LQKENI. The CDR3 DNA reads TGTGCCAGCTCGACTAGGGTAGGCGATACGCAGTATTTT. It codes for CASSTRVGDTQYF.

This sequence joins TRBV5-4 and TRBJ2-5, with a weak D call TRBD1 (6 bases). V lost 0 bases and J 5 bases, leaving 17 bases between the germline ends. Germline CDR1 is SGHNT and CDR2 is YYREEE (reference sequence). This CDR3 has 16 amino acids. CDR3 in DNA: TGTGCCAGCAGCTTGGGGCTCCGGGACAAAGGGGAGACCCAGTACTTC. Its translation: CASSLGLRDKGETQYF. Complete variable domain (other parts from reference TRBV5-4 and TRBJ2-5): ETGVTQSPTHLIKTRGQQVTLRCSSQSGHNTVSWYQQALGQGPQFIFQYYREEENGRGNFPPRFSGLQFPNYSSELNVNALELDDSALYLCASSLGLRDKGETQYFGPGTRLLVL.

In its sample, this clone was seen a few times. Within the sample, other DNA sequences also encode this same CDR3. This sequence joins TRBV19 and TRBJ1-2; 8 bases agree with TRBD1. Germline CDR1 and CDR2: LNHDA and SQIVND (reference sequence). The CDR3 spans 11 residues. The V gene end was trimmed by 10 bases and the J gene end by 4 bases; junction bases not matched to a gene: 2. Written as DNA, the CDR3 is TGTGCCATCGGGACAGGCTATGGCTACACCTTC. It translates to CAIGTGYGYTF.

This clone has just one count. This chain links TRBV12-3 or TRBV12-4 with TRBJ1-4, with TRBD1 matching over 10 bases. After removal of 10 bases from V and 13 bases from J, the junction contained 12 bases not matched to a gene. The CDR3 consists of 13 residues. The CDR3 DNA reads as TGTGCCACCAATCCCGGGACAGGGGCCGGACTGTTTTTT. It codes for CATNPGTGAGLFF.

This chain connects TRBV7-8 to TRBJ1-5, with TRBD1 identical over 9 bases. CDR3 size: 15 residues. The germline gives CDR1 SGHVS, CDR2 FQNEAQ. The trim removed 5 bases at V and 4 bases at J, leaving 6 bases unmatched. CDR3 protein: CASSPKTGGNQPQHF. CDR3 nucleotides: TGTGCCAGCAGCCCTAAGACAGGGGGAAATCAGCCCCAGCATTTT.

The chain joins TRBV25-1 to TRBJ1-5, with D maybe TRBD1 (5 bases). The germline V and J ends were trimmed by 4 bases and 1 base, with 8 bases remaining between them. Germline V lookup: CDR1 MGHDK, CDR2 SYGVNS. The CDR3 runs to 14 residues. The CDR3 bases are TGTGCCAGCAGTGGACCAGGGAGCAATCAGCCCCAGCATTTT. It is translated as CASSGPGSNQPQHF.

This clone was counted a single time. The V call is TRBV19, the J call TRBJ1-6; TRBD1 matches 10 bases. The CDR3 runs 19 residues. From germline, CDR1 is LNHDA and CDR2 SQIVND (reference sequence). Trimming cost V 0 bases and J 8 bases; bases outside gene matches: 13. The CDR3 region has the DNA TGTGCCAGTAGTATAGAGCACCACAGTGGGGACAGGGGATATTCACCCCTCCACTTT. As protein: CASSIEHHSGDRGYSPLHF.

J is TRBJ1-5 and V is TRBV7-2; 10 nucleotides align to TRBD1. After removal of 3 bases from V and 3 bases from J, the junction contained 5 bases not matched to a gene. Germline assignment: CDR1 SGHTA and CDR2 FQGNSA. The CDR3 length is 16 residues. The CDR3 reads CASSFTGTGVNQPQHF. As DNA, the CDR3 is TGTGCCAGCAGCTTTACCGGGACAGGGGTCAATCAGCCCCAGCATTTT.

The gene calls are TRBV10-3 and TRBJ2-7, with 11 bases aligning to TRBD1. CDR1 ENHRY and CDR2 SYGVKD come from the germline V gene. Trimming at V came to 0 bases and at J to 5 bases, leaving 6 bases not matched to a gene. The length of the CDR3 is 16 residues. CDR3 in DNA: TGTGCCATCAGTGAGTCTCGGACAGGGGGCCGGAACGAGCAGTACTTC. It is translated as CAISESRTGGRNEQYF.

The chain joins TRBV7-9 to TRBJ2-5, with TRBD2 identical over 7 bases. V trimming: 2 bases; J trimming: 4 bases; junction bases outside the gene matches: 4. This CDR3 contains 14 residues. The germline CDR1 and CDR2 sequences are SEHNR and FQNEAQ (reference sequence). CDR3 bases: TGTGCCAGCAGCTTATATGCGGGAGCAGAGACCCAGTACTTC. It is translated as CASSLYAGAETQYF.

The rearrangement uses TRBV7-2 and TRBJ1-2; 8 nucleotides agree with TRBD1. Trimming cost V 7 bases and J 8 bases; bases outside gene matches: 15. The CDR3 has 15 residues. Germline V CDR1 and CDR2: SGHTA, FQGNSA. CDR3 protein: CASTPGAGGIVGYTF. The CDR3 coding sequence is TGTGCCAGCACCCCTGGGGCAGGGGGCATTGTAGGCTACACCTTC.

The rearrangement links TRBV28 to TRBJ2-7; 10 nucleotides match TRBD2. Trimming cost V 0 bases and J 5 bases; bases outside gene matches: 7. The germline gives CDR1 MDHEN, CDR2 SYDVKM. This CDR3 spans 16 amino acids. The CDR3 loop is CASSLWLAGGNHEQYF. The CDR3 nucleotides read TGTGCCAGCAGTTTATGGTTAGCGGGAGGCAACCACGAGCAGTACTTC.

This chain connects TRBV9 to TRBJ2-5; a possible D gene is TRBD2 (6 bases). Trimming shortened V by 0 bases and J by 5 bases, and 8 bases separated the two germline ends. This CDR3 is built from 13 residues. Germline loops: CDR1 SGDLS, CDR2 YYNGEE. CDR3 DNA: TGTGCCAGCAGCGTAGGCGGGGAGGAGACCCAGTACTTC. As protein: CASSVGGEETQYF.

This clone was counted a few times. V gene TRBV4-1 combines with J gene TRBJ2-7; 9 bases align to TRBD1. The CDR3 is 15 residues long. The V gene end was trimmed by 4 bases and the J gene end by 5 bases; junction bases not matched to a gene: 9. Germline V lookup: CDR1 MGHRA, CDR2 YSYEKL. DNA of the CDR3: TGCGCCAGCAGCCCGGCGGGACAGGGAGCGGACGAGCAGTACTTC. Protein sequence: CASSPAGQGADEQYF.

The chain is built from TRBV3-1 (or the pseudogene TRBV3-2) and TRBJ1-2; D is uncertain. CDR1 is LGHDT and CDR2 is YNNKEL in the germline V gene (reference sequence). Trimming removed 2 bases from V and 4 bases from J, with 11 bases in between. The CDR3 runs to 14 residues. In nucleotides, the CDR3 is TGTGCCAGCAGCCAAATCCCAATGAGCTATGGCTACACCTTC. This translates into CASSQIPMSYGYTF.